This passage covers 24 T cell receptor beta chains from one sample sequenced in a study of sequential checkpoint blockade in melanoma. Here immunoSEQ multiplex PCR was the method, and the copy in TCRdb shows in-frame clones only, minus some. This sample has 40,000 or so clones; 32% occur once, and the top ten carry under 2%. Treatment specified: randomized to nivolumab then ipilimumab (arm A) or the reverse (arm B). This specimen consisted of tumor tissue (inferred from file names), obtained from a patient given nivolumab and ipilimumab in sequence. The receptors derive from a human donor with melanoma.

J is TRBJ1-5 and V is TRBV28; no clear D. The CDR3 extends over 13 amino acids. V was trimmed by 5 bases and J by 5 bases, leaving 10 bases between them. Germline values: CDR1 MDHEN, CDR2 SYDVKM. This CDR3 is CASSTSGHQPQHF. CDR3 in DNA: TGTGCCAGCAGTACGTCCGGGCATCAGCCCCAGCATTTT.

This rearrangement joins TRBV4-1 to TRBJ1-6; D might be TRBD1 (6 bases). This CDR3 contains 16 residues. With 4 bases removed from V and 7 bases from J, the gap between germline ends came to 17 bases. Germline CDR1 is MGHRA and CDR2 is YSYEKL. CDR3: CASSRGSGDENSPLHF. The CDR3 nucleotides are TGCGCCAGCAGCCGTGGGTCAGGGGATGAGAATTCACCCCTCCACTTT.

The rearrangement uses TRBV9 and TRBJ2-7; D may be TRBD1 or TRBD2 (5 bases each). The CDR3 has 14 residues. The V and J ends lost 4 bases and 4 bases respectively, with 15 bases between them. CDR1 and CDR2 (germline): SGDLS, YYNGEE. CDR3 DNA: TGTGCCAGCAGCCCCGGGACCATAGAATACGAGCAGTACTTC. Its translation: CASSPGTIEYEQYF.

This clone was observed a handful of times. This chain uses TRBV4-1 with TRBJ1-4; maybe TRBD1 (5 bases). This CDR3 comprises 15 residues. CDR1 and CDR2 (germline): MGHRA, YSYEKL. Trimming cost V 1 base and J 6 bases, with 12 bases left between them. CDR3 sequence reads: CASSQGDQRHEKLFF. The CDR3 nucleotides read TGCGCCAGCAGCCAAGGGGACCAGCGGCATGAAAAACTGTTTTTT.

This clone has ten or more counts. The chain couples TRBV11-3 to TRBJ2-5; D is unclear. Trimming removed 3 bases at V and 1 base at J, with 9 bases between. The CDR3 has 14 amino acids. In germline, CDR1 is SGHNT, CDR2 YENEEA. CDR3 coding DNA: TGTGCCAGCAGCTTGGGTACGACCCAAGAGACCCAGTACTTC. This codes for CASSLGTTQETQYF.

The table lists this clone with a few counts. The gene calls are TRBV28 and TRBJ2-7, with D perhaps being TRBD1 or TRBD2 (5 bases each). V shed 10 bases and J shed 2 bases, with 15 bases lying between them. The germline gives CDR1 MDHEN, CDR2 SYDVKM. This CDR3 comprises 13 residues. Written as DNA, the CDR3 is TGTGCCACCACGACGGGGCGCCCCTACGAGCAGTACTTC. Translation gives CATTTGRPYEQYF.

The chain employs TRBV11-3 and TRBJ1-4, with a weak D call TRBD1 (6 bases). The CDR3 has 14 residues. Looked up from germline, CDR1 is SGHNT and CDR2 is YENEEA. Deletions cut 5 bases from V and 7 bases from J, with 14 bases between. The CDR3 region has the DNA TGTGCCAGCAGCCCCCAGGGGCTGGGTGAAAAACTGTTTTTT. Translating gives CASSPQGLGEKLFF. Looking up the rest from reference TRBV11-3 and TRBJ1-4 gives the full variable domain: EAGVVQSPRYKIIEKKQPVAFWCNPISGHNTLYWYLQNLGQGPELLIRYENEEAVDDSQLPKDRFSAERLKGVDSTLKIQPAELGDSAVYLCASSPQGLGEKLFFGSGTQLSVL.

The chain carries TRBV28 and TRBJ1-2; 11 nucleotides align to TRBD1. The CDR3 length is 13 residues. The V and J ends lost 4 bases and 8 bases, in that order; junction bases with no gene match: 3. Germline V gene sequence: CDR1 MDHEN, CDR2 SYDVKM. Written as DNA, the CDR3 is TGTGCCAGCAGTTCGGGACAGGGGGGAGGCTACACCTTC. Amino acid sequence: CASSSGQGGGYTF.

This clone appeared a few times. This chain uses TRBV2 with TRBJ1-5; 7 nucleotides line up with TRBD1. CDR1 and CDR2 from the germline V gene are SNHLY and FYNNEI. J gave up 4 bases and V 3 bases, and 15 bases lay outside the gene matches. This CDR3 contains 18 residues. Written as DNA, the CDR3 is TGTGCCAGCAGTGACGGTCGTTGGCAGGGGGTTTCTAATCAGCCCCAGCATTTT. This gives the protein CASSDGRWQGVSNQPQHF.

This chain links TRBV28 with TRBJ1-6; D is unclear. Germline CDR1 reads MDHEN; CDR2 reads SYDVKM. The V end was cut by 3 bases, the J end by 5 bases, with 8 bases between. The CDR3 sequence is 14 residues long. Here the CDR3 reads CASSFHGNNSPLHF. DNA for the CDR3: TGTGCCAGCAGTTTCCACGGAAATAATTCACCCCTCCACTTT.

The chain has TRBV9 and TRBJ1-3; D gene ambiguous. CDR3 length equals 13 residues. The V gene lost 0 bases and the J gene lost 6 bases, with 7 bases spanning the gap. The germline V gene encodes CDR1 SGDLS and CDR2 YYNGEE. CDR3 nucleotides: TGTGCCAGCAGCGTAGGAGGAGAAAACACCATATATTTT. This gives the protein CASSVGGENTIYF.

The chain couples TRBV18 to TRBJ2-1; D ambiguous. Germline-derived CDR1 and CDR2 are KGHSH and LQKENI. The CDR3 sequence is 15 residues long. The germline V and J ends were trimmed by 3 bases and 3 bases, with 12 bases remaining between them. The CDR3 reads CASSPNTKSYNEQFF. The CDR3 nucleotides read TGTGCCAGCTCACCTAACACGAAAAGCTACAATGAGCAGTTCTTC.

The V gene is TRBV30, the J gene TRBJ2-7; D might be TRBD2 (6 bases). This CDR3 is 17 amino acids long. Germline loops: CDR1 GTSNPN, CDR2 SVGIG (reference sequence). The CDR3: CSLRGGIPGVSSYEQYF. DNA for the CDR3: TGTTCTCTCCGGGGAGGAATCCCGGGCGTGAGCTCCTACGAGCAGTACTTC. The variable domain in full, completed from reference TRBV30 and TRBJ2-7, reads SQTIHQWPATLVQPVGSPLSLECTVEGTSNPNLYWYRQAAGRGLQLLFYSVGIGQISSEVPQNLSASRPQDRQFILSSKKLLLSDSGFYLCSLRGGIPGVSSYEQYFGPGTRLTVT.

The sample holds a few counts of this clone. The J gene is TRBJ2-3, the V gene TRBV9; weak D call: TRBD2 (6 bases). This CDR3 is 18 amino acids long. V was shortened by 2 bases and J by 2 bases, with 21 bases between the two germline ends. The germline CDR1 and CDR2 sequences are SGDLS and YYNGEE. CDR3 DNA sequence: TGTGCCAGCAGCGTGGGACTTAGAGGGACCATCCCCACAGATACGCAGTATTTT. Its translation: CASSVGLRGTIPTDTQYF.

The chain has TRBV28 and TRBJ2-2, with a possible D match to TRBD1 (5 bases). V lost 2 bases to trimming and J lost 4 bases, with 11 bases between them. The CDR3 loop spans 15 amino acids. The germline V gene has CDR1 MDHEN and CDR2 SYDVKM. CDR3: CASSLTQGGTGELFF. CDR3 nucleotides: TGTGCCAGCAGTTTAACGCAGGGTGGCACCGGGGAGCTGTTTTTT.

The genes are TRBV6-8 and TRBJ2-2, with D possibly TRBD2 on 5 matching bases. The V end lost 7 bases, the J end lost 3 bases, and 12 bases lay between the germline ends. The germline CDR1 and CDR2 sequences are MNHGY and SAAAGT. This CDR3 is 14 amino acids long. Here the CDR3 DNA reads TGTGCCAGCAAGGAGGCCGGTCACACCGGGGAGCTGTTTTTT. Protein product: CASKEAGHTGELFF.

This clone was seen more than once but under ten times. The genes are TRBV6-8 and TRBJ1-1; D not certain. The CDR3 extends over 12 amino acids. Germline V CDR1 and CDR2: MNHGY, SAAAGT. Between the trimmed V and J ends, which lost 5 bases and 5 bases, there was a span of 9 bases. The CDR3, as DNA: TGTGCCAGCAGTGGAATCGGGACTGAAGCTTTCTTT. Translating gives CASSGIGTEAFF.

The gene calls are TRBV14 and TRBJ2-5; 8 bases line up with TRBD2. This CDR3 is built from 14 residues. The ends lost 1 base at V and 4 bases at J; junction bases unmatched: 2. Germline CDR1 and CDR2: SGHDN and FVKESK. The CDR3 loop reads CASSQGLAGETQYF. For the CDR3, the DNA is TGTGCCAGCAGCCAAGGGCTAGCGGGAGAGACCCAGTACTTC.

The J gene is TRBJ2-3, the V gene TRBV7-4, with D uncertain. This CDR3 contains 13 residues. In germline, CDR1 is SGHVT, CDR2 SQSDAQ. The V and J ends lost 3 bases and 3 bases respectively, with 7 bases between them. CDR3 residues: CASSFATTDTQYF. CDR3 bases: TGTGCCAGCAGCTTCGCAACAACAGATACGCAGTATTTT.

The genes are TRBV23-1 and TRBJ2-3; TRBD2 might be the D (5 bases). TRBV23-1 is flagged as an ORF with uncertain function. This CDR3 has 14 residues. V dropped 8 bases and J dropped 4 bases, with 16 bases sitting between them. CDR3 region: CASGTEGYADTQYF. The CDR3 DNA reads TGCGCCAGCGGTACAGAGGGATACGCAGATACGCAGTATTTT.

The CDR3 loop reads CASSQGLGLAGAYEQYF. In DNA form, the CDR3 reads TGCGCCAGCAGCCAAGGCCTGGGACTAGCGGGGGCCTACGAGCAGTACTTC. The V gene is TRBV4-1, the J gene TRBJ2-7, with 14 bases identical to TRBD2. The CDR3 covers 17 residues. CDR1 is MGHRA, CDR2 YSYEKL, per germline. The ends lost 1 base at V and 2 bases at J; junction bases unmatched: 4.

This clone was counted between two and nine times. CDR3 loop: CASSPMSRLSEQFF. DNA for the CDR3: TGTGCCAGCAGCCCGATGAGCCGGTTAAGTGAGCAGTTCTTC. This rearrangement joins TRBV11-3 to TRBJ2-1; no clear D. The CDR3 runs 14 residues. Germline CDR1 reads SGHNT; CDR2 reads YENEEA. V was clipped by 5 bases and J by 9 bases, with 17 bases between them.

The chain combines TRBV5-1 with TRBJ1-2, with D possibly matching TRBD1 (6 bases). Germline CDR1 and CDR2: SGHRS and YFSETQ. There are 15 residues in the CDR3. V dropped 0 bases and J dropped 8 bases, with 17 bases sitting between them. CDR3 loop: CASSLEEGGGPGYTF. The CDR3 bases are TGCGCCAGCAGCTTGGAGGAAGGCGGGGGCCCCGGCTACACCTTC.

This clone occurred a few times. The chain recombines TRBV6-9 with TRBJ1-6; 8 nucleotides match TRBD1. The ends lost 7 bases at V and 9 bases at J; junction bases unmatched: 8. The CDR3 covers 14 residues. Germline V lookup: CDR1 MNHGY, CDR2 SVAAGI. The CDR3 loop is CASTGQGGTSPLHF. CDR3 DNA sequence: TGTGCCAGCACCGGACAGGGTGGTACTTCACCCCTCCACTTT.